A single sample is the source of the 28 T cell receptor beta chains below, sequenced in a study of vaccination and CD4 T cells after COVID-19 (dated by TCRdb to 2022 to 2024). The meaning of the sample's treatment or condition label: roughly ten-day PBMC culture with coronavirus spike peptide pools or control peptides (ViraFEST assay). Receptor libraries were prepared by PCR. The sequencer listed for this sample is Illumina iSeq 100. DNA from cultured CD4+ T cells underwent TCR sequencing with the Oncomine TCR Beta short-read assay at the Johns Hopkins FTIC core. TCRdb cleaned the public reads at Q25 with fastp, built clones with MiXCR and kept in-frame beta chains. Each CDR3 protein appears once, grouped with its most common genes and DNA. In all, the sample holds almost 20,000 distinct CDR3 sequences, and 55% of those were seen once. Jointly, the top ten make up 16% of the sample. These receptors lack a known antigen.

Material: CD4+ T cells from blood, cultured in vitro. The receptors were gathered from a human donor who had recovered from COVID-19.

This clonotype was detected only a few times. The rearrangement uses TRBV6-1 and TRBJ2-2; TRBD2 matches 7 bases. J gave up 4 bases and V 6 bases, and 8 bases lay outside the gene matches. This CDR3 spans 15 amino acids. Germline lookup yields CDR1 MNHNS and CDR2 SASEGT. For the CDR3, the DNA is TGTGCCAGCAGGGTACGGGAGGCAGGCACCGGGGAGCTGTTTTTT. Translation: CASRVREAGTGELFF.

This clonotype was observed a handful of times. J is TRBJ1-5 and V is TRBV7-2, with 8 bases fitting TRBD1. Germline assignment: CDR1 SGHTA and CDR2 FQGNSA. V was clipped by 2 bases and J by 1 base; unmatched bases: 1. This CDR3 contains 15 residues. The CDR3 DNA sequence: TGTGCCAGCAGCTTACAGGGGGCAAGCAATCAGCCCCAGCATTTT. Translation: CASSLQGASNQPQHF.

This clonotype was seen only a few times. The rearrangement joins TRBV12-3 or TRBV12-4 to TRBJ1-2, with D possibly matching TRBD1 (5 bases). The V gene lost 4 bases and the J gene lost 8 bases, with 23 bases spanning the gap. This CDR3 has 16 amino acids. CDR3 residues: CASSSLGGASSSGYTF. The CDR3 coding sequence is TGTGCCAGCAGTTCCCTCGGGGGAGCCTCTTCGTCCGGCTACACCTTC.

The chain joins TRBV19 to TRBJ1-2; 8 bases map to TRBD1. This CDR3 spans 16 amino acids. Germline CDR1 reads LNHDA; CDR2 reads SQIVND (reference sequence). V lost 2 bases to trimming and J lost 0 bases; unmatched junction nucleotides: 5. The CDR3 region is CASSIRQGSANYGYTF. The CDR3 DNA is TGTGCCAGTAGTATACGACAGGGGTCGGCTAACTATGGCTACACCTTC.

This clonotype was observed a few times. This sequence joins TRBV20-1 and TRBJ1-5; the D gene is possibly TRBD1 (5 bases). Germline CDR1 is DFQATT and CDR2 is SNEGSKA (reference sequence). The length of the CDR3 is 15 residues. The V end was cut by 3 bases, the J end by 0 bases, with 12 bases between. CDR3 sequence: CSASAGADSNQPQHF. The DNA of the CDR3 is TGCAGTGCTAGCGCCGGGGCCGATAGCAATCAGCCCCAGCATTTT.

The chain links TRBV9 to TRBJ2-1; TRBD1 matches 9 bases. The CDR3 extends over 15 amino acids. Germline loops: CDR1 SGDLS, CDR2 YYNGEE. J lost 7 bases, V lost 4 bases, and 9 bases had no gene match. Here the CDR3 reads CASSLRTGVGNEQFF. The CDR3 region has the DNA TGTGCCAGCAGCCTACGGACAGGGGTAGGGAATGAGCAGTTCTTC.

CDR3 protein: CSAKPQNTEAFF. For the CDR3, the DNA is TGCAGTGCTAAACCTCAGAACACTGAAGCTTTCTTT. This chain links TRBV20-1 with TRBJ1-1; D not resolved. The CDR3 has 12 residues. Trimming removed 4 bases from V and 1 base from J, with 7 bases in between. Germline CDR1 reads DFQATT; CDR2 reads SNEGSKA (reference sequence).

The chain links TRBV2 to TRBJ1-1; possibly TRBD1 for D (5 bases). The V gene lost 5 bases and the J gene lost 4 bases, with 11 bases spanning the gap. The CDR3 is 13 residues long. CDR1 and CDR2 from the germline V gene are SNHLY and FYNNEI. CDR3 bases: TGTGCCAGCAGTTTAGACAGAGCCACTGAAGCTTTCTTT. Translation gives CASSLDRATEAFF.

The V gene is TRBV25-1, the J gene TRBJ2-3, with 12 positions matching TRBD2. The germline V gene encodes CDR1 MGHDK and CDR2 SYGVNS. This CDR3 is built from 17 residues. Trimming took 0 bases from V and 4 from J; bases not matched to a gene: 5. CDR3 bases: TGTGCCAGCAGTGAATATAGGGCTAGCGGGGGGGCAGATACGCAGTATTTT. It specifies CASSEYRASGGADTQYF.

This chain connects TRBV4-3 to TRBJ2-6, with a weak D call TRBD1 (5 bases). V was pared by 1 base and J by 2 bases, with 12 bases between. CDR1 LGHNA and CDR2 YSLEER come from the germline V gene. CDR3 length equals 17 residues. CDR3 in DNA: TGCGCCAGCAGCCAAGCCCATACACAGGCTGGGGCCAACGTCCTGACTTTC. Translating gives CASSQAHTQAGANVLTF.

The CDR3 DNA is TGCGCCAGCAGCTTGAAGGGCACTAGCGGGGGCTACGAGCAGTACTTC. It specifies CASSLKGTSGGYEQYF. The chain recombines TRBV5-1 with TRBJ2-7; 11 bases line up with TRBD2. Looked up from germline, CDR1 is SGHRS and CDR2 is YFSETQ. CDR3 length equals 16 residues. The V segment lost 1 base and the J segment 3 bases; nucleotides outside the gene matches: 6.

This clonotype occurred once. The J gene is TRBJ2-7, the V gene TRBV20-1, with 15 positions matching TRBD2. The germline V gene encodes CDR1 DFQATT and CDR2 SNEGSKA (reference sequence). With V trimmed by 2 bases and J by 0 bases, 5 bases remained unmatched. CDR3 size: 17 residues. CDR3 protein: CSARPGLAGGISYEQYF. In nucleotides, the CDR3 is TGCAGTGCTAGACCGGGACTAGCGGGAGGTATCTCCTACGAGCAGTACTTC.

CDR3 nucleotide sequence: TGCAGTGCTCGCGGGACAGGGGGTCCGAGAGAGCAGTACTTC. It encodes CSARGTGGPREQYF. The chain combines TRBV20-1 with TRBJ2-7; 11 nucleotides match TRBD1. Germline trimming cut 5 bases from V and 7 bases from J; bases unmatched to any gene: 10. The CDR3 is 14 residues long. CDR1 and CDR2 from the germline V gene are DFQATT and SNEGSKA (reference sequence).

DNA of the CDR3: TGTGCCAGTAGTATCAAACCTTCCTACGAGCAGTACTTC. This codes for CASSIKPSYEQYF. The J gene is TRBJ2-7, the V gene TRBV19; D remains unclear. V was pared by 3 bases and J by 1 base, with 7 bases between. CDR1 and CDR2 (germline): LNHDA, SQIVND (reference sequence). There are 13 residues in the CDR3. The whole variable domain, filled in from reference TRBV19 and TRBJ2-7, reads DGGITQSPKYLFRKEGQNVTLSCEQNLNHDAMYWYRQDPGQGLRLIYYSQIVNDFQKGDIAEGYSVSREKKESFPLTVTSAQKNPTAFYLCASSIKPSYEQYFGPGTRLTVT.

The chain couples TRBV6-1 to TRBJ1-4; D call uncertain. The CDR3 spans 14 residues. Germline CDR1 is MNHNS and CDR2 is SASEGT. V was clipped by 2 bases and J by 6 bases, with 10 bases between them. The CDR3 sequence: CASSEYSRDEKLFF. The CDR3 region has the DNA TGTGCCAGCAGTGAATATTCCCGGGATGAAAAACTGTTTTTT.

J is TRBJ2-7 and V is TRBV19; 9 nucleotides line up with TRBD1. The CDR3 runs 12 residues. V shed 9 bases and J 6 bases; nucleotides not matched to a gene: 6. Germline V lookup: CDR1 LNHDA, CDR2 SQIVND (reference sequence). This CDR3 is CASGDREGEQYF. The CDR3 DNA is TGTGCCAGCGGGGACAGGGAGGGCGAGCAGTACTTC.

The chain carries TRBV30 and TRBJ1-5, with D perhaps matching TRBD1 (5 bases). The germline CDR1 and CDR2 sequences are GTSNPN and SVGIG (reference sequence). Deletions cut 2 bases from V and 4 bases from J, with 9 bases between. This CDR3 spans 13 amino acids. CDR3 residues: CAWSRQGNQPQHF. The CDR3, as DNA: TGTGCCTGGAGTCGGCAGGGTAATCAGCCCCAGCATTTT.

The chain couples TRBV12-3 or TRBV12-4 to TRBJ1-1; D is uncertain. The CDR3 covers 14 residues. Trimming left V 1 base short and J 11 bases short, with 17 bases between. This chain's CDR3 is CASSLEGQRGEAFF. Here the CDR3 DNA reads TGTGCCAGCAGTTTAGAGGGCCAGCGGGGTGAGGCTTTCTTT.

The V call is TRBV11-3, the J call TRBJ2-2; tentatively, D is TRBD2 (6 bases). The V gene's germline CDR1 is SGHNT and CDR2 YENEEA. CDR3 size: 16 residues. V was pared by 4 bases and J by 1 base, with 13 bases between. CDR3 residues: CASSSRFGGNTGELFF. The CDR3 DNA reads as TGTGCCAGCAGCTCCCGCTTCGGGGGGAACACCGGGGAGCTGTTTTTT.

The CDR3 DNA is TGTGCCAGCAGCCAAGTTTTAATTTTGAGGGAAACTAACTATGGCTACACCTTC. Translated: CASSQVLILRETNYGYTF. The J gene is TRBJ1-2, the V gene TRBV4-2; D is uncertain. This CDR3 spans 18 amino acids. V lost 1 base and J lost 0, with 18 bases in between. In germline, CDR1 is LGHNA, CDR2 YNFKEQ.

The gene calls are TRBV20-1 and TRBJ2-3; TRBD1 is a possible D gene (6 bases). The CDR3 is 14 residues long. Deletions cut 0 bases from V and 4 bases from J, with 11 bases between. Germline CDR1 DFQATT, CDR2 SNEGSKA (reference sequence). CDR3: CSARDSGGPDTQYF. The CDR3 DNA sequence: TGCAGTGCTAGAGATAGTGGGGGCCCAGATACGCAGTATTTT.

The chain combines TRBV7-9 with TRBJ1-5; no definite D call. This CDR3 is 17 amino acids long. The V end was cut by 2 bases, the J end by 15 bases, with 29 bases between. CDR1 is SEHNR and CDR2 is FQNEAQ in the germline V gene (reference sequence). DNA for the CDR3: TGTGCCAGCAGCTTAAACCCCCGCCGAGGCTTTAACCTCCGAGTGCATTTT. Translation: CASSLNPRRGFNLRVHF.

The chain links TRBV6-1 to TRBJ1-4, with 10 bases lining up with TRBD1. Germline V gene data show CDR1 as MNHNS and CDR2 as SASEGT. Losses at the gene ends were 6 bases for V and 2 bases for J; bases not matched to a gene: 6. This CDR3 has 16 amino acids. The CDR3 nucleotides read TGTGCCAGCAGGCCTAGACAGGGGGCGACTAATGAAAAACTGTTTTTT. Protein sequence: CASRPRQGATNEKLFF.

This clonotype was picked up a small number of times. The chain combines TRBV11-3 with TRBJ2-3; D is ambiguous. Germline CDR1 SGHNT, CDR2 YENEEA. V lost 10 bases and J lost 1, with 12 bases in between. The CDR3 is made up of 13 amino acids. Here the CDR3 DNA reads TGTGCCACCCGGTCCAGCGGCACAGATACGCAGTATTTT. Protein: CATRSSGTDTQYF. The complete variable domain, with remaining parts taken from reference TRBV11-3 and TRBJ2-3, reads EAGVVQSPRYKIIEKKQPVAFWCNPISGHNTLYWYLQNLGQGPELLIRYENEEAVDDSQLPKDRFSAERLKGVDSTLKIQPAELGDSAVYLCATRSSGTDTQYFGPGTRLTVL.

This clonotype has just a few counts. The chain has TRBV6-5 and TRBJ1-2; no clear D. CDR3 length: 13 residues. The V and J ends lost 0 bases and 1 base respectively, with 3 bases between them. The germline V gene has CDR1 MNHEY and CDR2 SVGAGI. The CDR3 here is CASSYSGNYGYTF. CDR3 nucleotide sequence: TGTGCCAGCAGTTACTCAGGTAACTATGGCTACACCTTC.

The chain combines TRBV5-4 with TRBJ1-3; D call uncertain. Germline values: CDR1 SGHNT, CDR2 YYREEE (reference sequence). The CDR3 spans 17 residues. The ends were cut back, 0 bases at V and 0 bases at J, with 13 bases in the middle. The CDR3 DNA sequence: TGTGCCAGCAGCTTGGAACTGGCAGCGAGCTCTGGAAACACCATATATTTT. Its protein product is CASSLELAASSGNTIYF.

This clonotype was detected a few times. The junction does not match germline at one end; this may be a read error. The chain recombines TRBV7-9 with TRBJ1-2; TRBD1 aligns across 9 bases. The CDR3 spans 14 residues. Germline loops: CDR1 SEHNR, CDR2 FQNEAQ (reference sequence). The CDR3 spells CASTNRGRGAVWAF. CDR3 sequence (DNA): TGTGCCAGCACCAACAGGGGGCGCGGAGCCGTCTGGGCCTTC.

The J gene is TRBJ2-2, the V gene TRBV7-8; 7 nucleotides align to TRBD2. The CDR3 consists of 18 residues. The V and J ends lost 3 bases and 6 bases, in that order; junction bases with no gene match: 16. CDR1 SGHVS and CDR2 FQNEAQ come from the germline V gene. The CDR3 nucleotides are TGTGCCAGCAGCTTCACAAGATGGCGGGAGATCAGGGCCGGGGAGCTGTTTTTT. Its translation is CASSFTRWREIRAGELFF.